This TCR beta chain was identified in a study of shared clonotypes between healthy human individuals. Findings and caveats of the study: Of the naive CD4 clonotypes, around 4.8% were shared across a few donors.

This CDR3 contains 20 residues. Germline lookup yields CDR1 MNHEY and CDR2 SMNVEV (reference sequence). Trimming took 6 bases from V and 2 from J; bases not matched to a gene: 17. Using immunoSEQ multiplex PCR, the repertoire was profiled, and TCRdb retains in-frame clones only, with some absent. The sample lists some 500,000 clones; roughly 95% were seen once. A note on this clone: What it binds is unknown.

Each sample came from a Caucasian adult donor living in Nashville, Tennessee. This TCR was recovered from a woman aged 25 to 39 in good health. Sequenced material: naive CD4+ T cells sorted from blood. Documented subset: CD45RA+ positively selected. The chain couples TRBV27 to TRBJ2-1; TRBD2 matches at 12 bases. As DNA, the CDR3 is TGTGCCAGCAGCCCGTTGGAGAGACTAGCGGGAGTCGGGACCTACAATGAGCAGTTCTTC. Translation gives CASSPLERLAGVGTYNEQFF.